This entry lists 3 T cell receptor beta chains sequenced from one sample in a study of CD8+ T cells in alopecia areata. Extraction and reverse transcription of RNA yielded cDNA as the sequencing template. Only in-frame clones appear in the TCRdb table, and some are missing; sequencing was by immunoSEQ multiplex PCR. The top ten clones hold around 5.7% of a sample with some 120,000 clones, around 60% of them seen once. The treatment denotes: oral pan-JAK inhibitor, 5-10 mg twice daily. The source was CD4+ T cells sorted from blood, collected at week 4, from a patient treated with tofacitinib. The source is a human donor with alopecia areata.

This chain connects TRBV10-3 to TRBJ2-7; TRBD1 or TRBD2 may be the D gene (5 bases each). The CDR3 is made up of 14 amino acids. V was pared by 8 bases and J by 1 base, with 15 bases between. CDR1 ENHRY and CDR2 SYGVKD come from the germline V gene. The CDR3 loop is CAIGKGEGSYEQYF. In DNA form, the CDR3 reads TGTGCCATCGGGAAGGGTGAGGGGTCCTACGAGCAGTACTTC.

The V call is TRBV30, the J call TRBJ2-2; a possible D gene is TRBD2 (6 bases). CDR1 is GTSNPN, CDR2 SVGIG, per germline (reference sequence). The germline V and J ends were trimmed by 1 base and 0 bases, with 12 bases remaining between them. The CDR3 is made up of 16 amino acids. CDR3 sequence: CAWSGFGGTNTGELFF. The CDR3 region has the DNA TGTGCCTGGAGTGGCTTTGGGGGGACGAACACCGGGGAGCTGTTTTTT.

J is TRBJ2-2 and V is TRBV4-1; D tentatively reads TRBD1 or TRBD2 (5 bases each). Germline V gene data show CDR1 as MGHRA and CDR2 as YSYEKL. The CDR3 totals 16 residues. Trimming took 3 bases from V and 1 from J, leaving 12 bases between them. CDR3 nucleotides: TGCGCCAGCAGCCAGCCAGGGAGAAAGAACACCGGGGAGCTGTTTTTT. This codes for CASSQPGRKNTGELFF.